The 26 T cell receptor beta chains presented below share a single source sample, sequenced in a study of T cell responses to AZD1222 COVID-19 vaccine. Clones were read by immunoSEQ multiplex PCR, and TCRdb kept only the in-frame ones, dropping some. This table holds about 130,000 clones, about nine tenths found once. The specimen was peripheral blood, collected on day 0 of AZD1222 vaccination. The receptors derive from an adult in good health.

Concerning this clone itself: An end of the junction does not agree with germline; a read error may underlie this. The rearrangement uses TRBV7-7 and TRBJ2-2; D remains unclear. The CDR3 totals 15 residues. CDR1 is SSHAT, CDR2 FNYEAQ, per germline (reference sequence). CDR3 DNA sequence: TGTGCTAGCAGCTTGTGGGCGGTAGCAACCGGGGAGCTGTTTTTT. Protein product: CASSLWAVATGELFF.

This chain uses TRBV3-1 (or the pseudogene TRBV3-2) with TRBJ1-4; D might be TRBD1 (6 bases). The length of the CDR3 is 16 residues. Trimming removed 3 bases from V and 12 bases from J, with 23 bases in between. Germline values: CDR1 LGHDT, CDR2 YNNKEL (reference sequence). The CDR3 reads CASSQGAGRTRVELFF. The DNA for the CDR3 is TGTGCCAGCAGCCAGGGGGCAGGGCGAACTAGGGTAGAACTGTTTTTT.

The chain employs TRBV20-1 and TRBJ1-4; a possible D gene is TRBD1 (6 bases). The CDR3 is made up of 14 amino acids. Trimming took off 3 bases at V and 3 bases at J, with 11 bases between the two ends. CDR1 is DFQATT, CDR2 SNEGSKA, per germline (reference sequence). This CDR3 is CSASWGAPNEKLFF. Here the CDR3 DNA reads TGCAGTGCTAGTTGGGGGGCACCTAATGAAAAACTGTTTTTT.

The gene calls are TRBV10-3 and TRBJ1-1; D gene uncertain. Trimming left V 0 bases short and J 6 bases short, with 11 bases between. CDR3 length: 14 amino acids. Per germline, CDR1 ENHRY and CDR2 SYGVKD. CDR3 region: CAISESEEFAEAFF. Written as DNA, the CDR3 is TGTGCCATCAGTGAGTCGGAGGAGTTTGCTGAAGCTTTCTTT.

The V call is TRBV15, the J call TRBJ2-7; a possible D gene is TRBD2 (5 bases). V lost 0 bases and J lost 2, with 20 bases in between. CDR3 length: 18 amino acids. From germline, CDR1 is LNHNV and CDR2 YYDKDF (reference sequence). CDR3 bases: TGTGCCACCAGCAGAGATTATCCGGGGTCACTTCAGCCCTACGAGCAGTACTTC. This translates into CATSRDYPGSLQPYEQYF.

The rearrangement uses TRBV27 and TRBJ1-2; TRBD1 might be the D (5 bases). Germline V gene data show CDR1 as MNHEY and CDR2 as SMNVEV (reference sequence). V was clipped by 5 bases and J by 6 bases, with 19 bases between them. The CDR3 length is 15 residues. The DNA of the CDR3 is TGTGCCAGCAGTCCCTACCCAGGGAGGCAACATGGCTACACCTTC. The encoded protein is CASSPYPGRQHGYTF.

V usage is TRBV5-3 and J usage is TRBJ1-3, with 7 positions matching TRBD1. TRBV5-3 is designated an ORF whose function remains uncertain. The CDR3 sequence is 17 residues long. V lost 4 bases, J lost 2 bases, and 12 bases stayed unmatched. The CDR3 sequence: CARSLRRDSETGNTIYF. The CDR3 region has the DNA TGTGCCAGAAGCCTACGAAGGGACAGCGAGACTGGAAACACCATATATTTT.

This rearrangement joins TRBV28 to TRBJ1-2, with TRBD1 identical over 7 bases. CDR3 length equals 16 residues. Germline V lookup: CDR1 MDHEN, CDR2 SYDVKM. Trimming at V came to 5 bases and at J to 8 bases, leaving 17 bases not matched to a gene. CDR3 protein: CASSPLGTAGGKGYTF. The CDR3 DNA follows: TGTGCCAGCAGTCCCTTGGGGACAGCGGGGGGGAAGGGCTACACCTTC.

The V and J genes are TRBV6-5 and TRBJ2-7, with 10 positions matching TRBD1. Losses at the gene ends were 2 bases for V and 4 bases for J; bases not matched to a gene: 5. This CDR3 is built from 15 residues. Per germline, CDR1 MNHEY and CDR2 SVGAGI. The CDR3 region is CASSYLGQGKYEQYF. The DNA of the CDR3 is TGTGCCAGCAGTTACCTGGGACAGGGGAAATACGAGCAGTACTTC.

The CDR3 DNA reads as TGTGCCAGCAGCTTTACTAATTCACCCCTCCACTTT. This encodes CASSFTNSPLHF. The gene calls are TRBV3-1 (or the pseudogene TRBV3-2) and TRBJ1-6; D gene ambiguous. The CDR3 loop spans 12 amino acids. Trimming shortened V by 5 bases and J by 6 bases, and 5 bases separated the two germline ends. From germline, CDR1 is LGHDT and CDR2 YNNKEL (reference sequence).

This clone was picked up a small number of times. The CDR3 here is CASSYRVYGYTF. DNA for the CDR3: TGTGCCAGCAGTTACAGGGTCTATGGCTACACCTTC. The V gene is TRBV28, the J gene TRBJ1-2; possibly TRBD1 for D (6 bases). Germline CDR1 and CDR2: MDHEN and SYDVKM. Trimming left V 4 bases short and J 4 bases short, with 7 bases between. The length of the CDR3 is 12 residues.

This clone was seen a single time. The chain employs TRBV5-8 and TRBJ2-2; D not resolved. This CDR3 has 15 residues. Germline loops: CDR1 SGHTS, CDR2 YDEGEE. V dropped 2 bases and J dropped 5 bases, with 13 bases sitting between them. In DNA form, the CDR3 reads TGTGCCAGCAGCTTCGGAGTCTCAGAGACCGGGGAGCTGTTTTTT. Translation gives CASSFGVSETGELFF.

The chain links TRBV7-9 to TRBJ2-7, with TRBD1 identical over 9 bases. Germline CDR1 reads SEHNR; CDR2 reads FQNEAQ (reference sequence). CDR3 length equals 15 residues. After removal of 4 bases from V and 3 bases from J, the junction contained 7 bases not matched to a gene. CDR3 protein: CASSSRTGDNYEQYF. The CDR3 DNA follows: TGTGCCAGCAGCTCCCGGACAGGGGACAACTACGAGCAGTACTTC.

This chain joins TRBV24-1 and TRBJ2-7, with 7 bases that match TRBD1. The CDR3 has 13 amino acids. V trimming: 4 bases; J trimming: 6 bases; junction bases outside the gene matches: 5. From germline, CDR1 is KGHDR and CDR2 SFDVKD. This CDR3 reads CATSEASGGEQYF. DNA of the CDR3: TGTGCCACCAGTGAGGCCTCAGGGGGCGAGCAGTACTTC.

The genes are TRBV28 and TRBJ1-2, with a tentative D call TRBD1 (6 bases). The CDR3 loop spans 12 amino acids. V was shortened by 5 bases and J by 4 bases, with 8 bases between the two germline ends. Looked up from germline, CDR1 is MDHEN and CDR2 is SYDVKM. DNA for the CDR3: TGTGCCAGCAGTAGGACAGTCTATGGCTACACCTTC. Its protein is CASSRTVYGYTF.

J is TRBJ2-3 and V is TRBV4-2; 9 positions agree with TRBD2. The CDR3 has 14 amino acids. CDR1 is LGHNA and CDR2 is YNFKEQ in the germline V gene. V dropped 0 bases and J dropped 11; count of bases not matched to a gene: 6. In DNA form, the CDR3 reads TGTGCCAGCAGCCAAGATAGCGGGAGCGGCGTGCAGTATTTT. Its protein is CASSQDSGSGVQYF.

This clone showed up just once. The chain employs TRBV28 and TRBJ1-2; weak D call: TRBD1 (6 bases). The V gene's germline CDR1 is MDHEN and CDR2 SYDVKM. The CDR3 loop spans 13 amino acids. V was pared by 5 bases and J by 6 bases, with 13 bases between. CDR3 DNA sequence: TGTGCCAGCAGTCCGCCCCACAGGGATGGCTACACCTTC. Protein product: CASSPPHRDGYTF.

The chain recombines TRBV3-1 (or the pseudogene TRBV3-2) with TRBJ1-4; D remains unclear. Germline V gives CDR1 LGHDT, CDR2 YNNKEL (reference sequence). The CDR3 runs 20 residues. V gave up 0 bases and J gave up 4 bases, with 24 bases separating them. CDR3 nucleotides: TGTGCCAGCAGCCAAGACACACGGATCATAGAAGTCACCAATAATGAAAAACTGTTTTTT. This gives the protein CASSQDTRIIEVTNNEKLFF.

The V and J genes are TRBV2 and TRBJ2-7; D might be TRBD1 or TRBD2, each matching 6 bases. This CDR3 spans 14 amino acids. V dropped 4 bases and J dropped 0 bases, with 10 bases sitting between them. Germline CDR1 SNHLY, CDR2 FYNNEI. The CDR3 spells CASSGGATSYEQYF. In DNA, the CDR3 is TGTGCCAGCAGTGGGGGGGCCACCTCCTACGAGCAGTACTTC.

V is TRBV11-2 and J is TRBJ1-6; D is unresolved. This CDR3 has 12 residues. V shed 1 base and J shed 11 bases, with 6 bases lying between them. Germline values: CDR1 SGHAT, CDR2 FQNNGV. The CDR3 protein is CASSLGGAPLHF. CDR3 sequence (DNA): TGTGCCAGCAGCTTAGGTGGGGCACCCCTCCACTTT.

The chain links TRBV7-9 to TRBJ2-7, with D possibly matching TRBD1 (5 bases). V was pared by 1 base and J by 5 bases, with 12 bases between. Germline CDR1 SEHNR, CDR2 FQNEAQ (reference sequence). The CDR3 totals 14 residues. The CDR3 DNA reads TGTGCCAGCAGCTTAGGTGGCCAGGGAAACGAGCAGTACTTC. Translated, it gives CASSLGGQGNEQYF. Full variable domain (remainder filled in from reference TRBV7-9 and TRBJ2-7): DTGVSQNPRHKITKRGQNVTFRCDPISEHNRLYWYRQTLGQGPEFLTYFQNEAQLEKSRLLSDRFSAERPKGSFSTLEIQRTEQGDSAMYLCASSLGGQGNEQYFGPGTRLTVT.

The chain is built from TRBV7-9 and TRBJ2-1; D might be TRBD2 (6 bases). CDR3 length: 16 amino acids. Germline V gives CDR1 SEHNR, CDR2 FQNEAQ (reference sequence). V was cut by 5 bases and J by 0 bases, with 14 bases left in between. The CDR3 loop is CASSRDLPSSYNEQFF. The CDR3 region has the DNA TGTGCCAGCAGCCGGGACTTACCCAGCTCCTACAATGAGCAGTTCTTC.

This clone was counted once. This chain joins TRBV19 and TRBJ1-1; D unclear. Germline loops: CDR1 LNHDA, CDR2 SQIVND (reference sequence). The CDR3 totals 11 residues. Trimming pared 8 bases from V and 8 bases from J, leaving 12 bases between. CDR3 coding DNA: TGTGCCAGTTTCCGAGCATACGAAGCTTTCTTT. It specifies CASFRAYEAFF.

The J gene is TRBJ1-2, the V gene TRBV18; D is perhaps TRBD1 (5 bases). The germline CDR1 and CDR2 sequences are KGHSH and LQKENI. The CDR3 is made up of 13 amino acids. V shed 4 bases and J shed 8 bases, with 14 bases lying between them. CDR3 DNA sequence: TGTGCCAGCTCACTCGCGACGGGGGAAGGCTACACCTTC. It encodes CASSLATGEGYTF.

The CDR3 here is CASSPPVSSIGELFF. As DNA, the CDR3 is TGTGCCAGTAGCCCCCCGGTCAGTTCGATCGGGGAGCTGTTTTTT. V and J are TRBV19 and TRBJ2-2, with D uncertain. The CDR3 has 15 residues. Trimming took off 6 bases at V and 7 bases at J, with 18 bases between the two ends. Germline CDR1 and CDR2: LNHDA and SQIVND (reference sequence).

The V call is TRBV6-5, the J call TRBJ1-1, with 11 positions matching TRBD1. There are 15 residues in the CDR3. Germline CDR1 is MNHEY and CDR2 is SVGAGI. The J segment lost 0 bases and the V segment lost 6 bases, leaving 3 bases of the junction unmatched. The CDR3 DNA sequence: TGTGCCAGCAGCGGACAGGGGGCCATGAACACTGAAGCTTTCTTT. Translating gives CASSGQGAMNTEAFF.